Below, one TCR beta chain is given with its context. The entry originates in a study of blood T cell repertoires in COVID-19. Measured with immunoSEQ multiplex PCR; TCRdb has only the in-frame clones, and not every one. Of roughly 410,000 clones in the sample, over 75% were seen once. The CDR3 spans 16 residues. Germline loops: CDR1 SEHNR, CDR2 FQNEAQ (reference sequence). Trimming cost V 5 bases and J 4 bases, with 20 bases left between them. Input material: peripheral blood. V is TRBV7-9 and J is TRBJ1-2, with TRBD1 as a possible D gene (6 bases). The sequence came from a woman in her forties with COVID-19, enrolled during active disease. The CDR3, as DNA: TGTGCCAGCAGCGAAATCCAGGACAGTATGTCCTATGGCTACACCTTC. This gives the protein CASSEIQDSMSYGYTF.